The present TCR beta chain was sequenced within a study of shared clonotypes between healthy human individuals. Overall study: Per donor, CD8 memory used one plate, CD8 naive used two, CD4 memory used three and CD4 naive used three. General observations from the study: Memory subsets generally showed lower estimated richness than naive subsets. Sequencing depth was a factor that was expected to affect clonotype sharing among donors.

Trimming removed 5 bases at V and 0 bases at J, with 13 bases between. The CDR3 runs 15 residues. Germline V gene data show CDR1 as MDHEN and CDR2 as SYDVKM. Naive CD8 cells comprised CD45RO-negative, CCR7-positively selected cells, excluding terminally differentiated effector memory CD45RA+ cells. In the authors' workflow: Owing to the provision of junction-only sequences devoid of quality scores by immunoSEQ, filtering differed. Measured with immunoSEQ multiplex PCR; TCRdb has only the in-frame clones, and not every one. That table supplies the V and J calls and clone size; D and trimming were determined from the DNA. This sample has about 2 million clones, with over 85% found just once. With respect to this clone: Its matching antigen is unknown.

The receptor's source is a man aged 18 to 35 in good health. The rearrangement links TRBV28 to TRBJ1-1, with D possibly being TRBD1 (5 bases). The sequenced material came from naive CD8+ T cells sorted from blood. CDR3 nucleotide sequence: TGTGCCAGCAGTCTACGGACACCCTTGAACACTGAAGCTTTCTTT. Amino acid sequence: CASSLRTPLNTEAFF. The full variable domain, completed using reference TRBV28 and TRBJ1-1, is DVKVTQSSRYLVKRTGEKVFLECVQDMDHENMFWYRQDPGLGLRLIYFSYDVKMKEKGDIPEGYSVSREKKERFSLILESASTNQTSMYLCASSLRTPLNTEAFFGQGTRLTVV.